This T cell receptor beta chain was recovered during a study of control samples from healthy donors and cancer patients. Data came from immunoSEQ multiplex PCR; TCRdb stores just in-frame clones and leaves some out. Of 110,000 to 150,000 clones detected, less than 95% appear once; the ten largest clones hold under 9%. This CDR3 comprises 16 residues. The J segment lost 4 bases and the V segment lost 3 bases, leaving 7 bases of the junction unmatched. CDR1 MNHEY and CDR2 SMNVEV come from the germline V gene (reference sequence). This clonotype originated in a man younger than 35 in good health. Material: blood. The gene calls are TRBV27 and TRBJ1-4, with 8 bases that match TRBD1. CDR3 loop: CASSFHGTGNNEKLFF. Here the CDR3 DNA reads TGTGCCAGCAGTTTTCATGGGACAGGCAATAATGAAAAACTGTTTTTT.